What follows describes a single T cell receptor (beta chain). The PCR had 60 Vbeta and 13 Jbeta primers. Sequencing used immunoSEQ multiplex PCR; TCRdb keeps in-frame clones, though not all of them. The top ten hold 4% to 5% of the sample, which has about 190,000 clones, 65% to 80% seen once. CDR3 length equals 14 residues. CDR1 SGDLS and CDR2 YYNGEE come from the germline V gene. With 2 bases clipped from V and 6 bases from J, the junction kept 5 bases outside the gene matches. This specimen comes from a study of cytomegalovirus exposure and HLA in healthy donors. The chain employs TRBV9 and TRBJ1-5; TRBD1 matches 7 bases. This sequence originates from a man aged 30 to 39 in good health and CMV-seropositive. The sample taken for sequencing was PBMCs. The CDR3 DNA reads as TGTGCCAGCAGCGTTACAGGGGAAGCTCAGCCCCAGCATTTT. Translated: CASSVTGEAQPQHF.